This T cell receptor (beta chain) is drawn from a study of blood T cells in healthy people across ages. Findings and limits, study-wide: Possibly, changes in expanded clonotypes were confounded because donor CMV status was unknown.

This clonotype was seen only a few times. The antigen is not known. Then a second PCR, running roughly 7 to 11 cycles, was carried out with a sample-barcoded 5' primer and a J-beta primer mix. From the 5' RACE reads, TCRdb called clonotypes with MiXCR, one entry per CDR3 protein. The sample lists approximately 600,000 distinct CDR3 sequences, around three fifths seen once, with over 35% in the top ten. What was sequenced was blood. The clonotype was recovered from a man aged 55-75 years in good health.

The CDR3, as DNA: TGTGCCAGCAGCTCCCAGTCCTTCCGGTCGACGTCCTACGAGCAGTACTTC. It specifies CASSSQSFRSTSYEQYF. The chain links TRBV7-9 to TRBJ2-7, with D unresolved. From germline, CDR1 is SEHNR and CDR2 FQNEAQ (reference sequence). V dropped 4 bases and J dropped 1 base, with 20 bases sitting between them. The CDR3 has 17 amino acids.